This T cell receptor (beta chain) was documented in a study of cytotoxic CD8 clonotypes in ibrutinib-treated CLL. As concerns this clone: Its antigen is not identified.

Germline CDR1 and CDR2: SGHRS and YFSETQ. The CDR3 has 17 amino acids. With 3 bases clipped from V and 4 bases from J, the junction kept 15 bases outside the gene matches. Repertoires were generated with immunoSEQ multiplex PCR, while TCRdb's copy carries only in-frame clones and drops some. The repertoire consists of around 200,000 clones, with approximately 70% occurring once and the leading ten covering roughly 5.9%. Regarding the study as a whole: Sample timing was unmatched between remission and later-progressing patients; lymph nodes unstudied.

This sample comprised PBMCs, obtained after 12 months of ibrutinib treatment. The receptor was isolated from a human donor with chronic lymphocytic leukemia. This rearrangement joins TRBV5-1 to TRBJ2-7; 8 bases are shared with TRBD1. The CDR3 is CASSSSLYYQGAYEQYF. CDR3 DNA sequence: TGCGCCAGCAGCTCGAGTCTTTACTACCAGGGGGCGTACGAGCAGTACTTC.